This passage covers 7 T cell receptor beta chains from one sample sequenced in a study of blood T cell repertoires in COVID-19 (dated by TCRdb to the early 2020s). The library was produced with the immunoSEQ multiplex PCR assay. TCRdb mirrors the immuneACCESS table, restricted to in-frame sequences. Some clones are absent from its copies; in checked studies, under half trace to an unresolved V gene, and the reason for the others is unknown. This sample has about 98,000 clones in its table, and more than 75% of those were observed once. Approximately 20% of the sample rests with the top ten. Sample: peripheral blood. These receptors were collected from an elderly man with acute or convalescent COVID-19.

The chain links TRBV30 to TRBJ2-7, with D perhaps TRBD1 (6 bases). Deletions cut 6 bases from V and 0 bases from J, with 15 bases between. The CDR3 extends over 14 amino acids. From germline, CDR1 is GTSNPN and CDR2 SVGIG (reference sequence). The CDR3 sequence is CACQRDRPSYEQYF. The CDR3 DNA follows: TGTGCCTGTCAGAGAGACAGGCCCTCCTACGAGCAGTACTTC. Filled out from reference TRBV30 and TRBJ2-7, the complete variable domain reads SQTIHQWPATLVQPVGSPLSLECTVEGTSNPNLYWYRQAAGRGLQLLFYSVGIGQISSEVPQNLSASRPQDRQFILSSKKLLLSDSGFYLCACQRDRPSYEQYFGPGTRLTVT.

The chain has TRBV19 and TRBJ1-6, with TRBD1 matching over 7 bases. CDR1 is LNHDA, CDR2 SQIVND, per germline (reference sequence). The V and J ends lost 5 bases and 7 bases, in that order; junction bases with no gene match: 8. CDR3 size: 15 residues. DNA for the CDR3: TGTGCCAGTAGTTTGCGGCAGGGGGTCAATTCACCCCTCCACTTT. This encodes CASSLRQGVNSPLHF.

V is TRBV6-5 and J is TRBJ2-1, with 13 nucleotides matching TRBD2. The germline V gene has CDR1 MNHEY and CDR2 SVGAGI. After removal of 4 bases from V and 10 bases from J, the junction contained 10 bases not matched to a gene. The CDR3 runs 16 residues. The CDR3 nucleotides read TGTGCCAGCAGTTCGAGACGACTAGCGGGGGGAAGGGAGCAGTTCTTC. Protein product: CASSSRRLAGGREQFF.

A single count supports this clone. The V call is TRBV6-2 or TRBV6-3, the J call TRBJ2-4, with D tentatively TRBD1 (5 bases). The length of the CDR3 is 13 residues. Per the germline V gene, CDR1 is MNHEY and CDR2 is SVGEGT. Trimming cost V 2 bases and J 8 bases, with 10 bases left between them. CDR3 in DNA: TGTGCCAGCAGTTACGACAGAAGGGACATTCAGTACTTC. This codes for CASSYDRRDIQYF.

This sequence joins TRBV5-1 and TRBJ2-7; TRBD1 is a possible D gene (5 bases). Germline assignment: CDR1 SGHRS and CDR2 YFSETQ. The germline V and J ends were trimmed by 5 bases and 2 bases, with 14 bases remaining between them. The CDR3 consists of 14 residues. This chain's CDR3 is CASSVMPGTYEQYF. DNA for the CDR3: TGCGCCAGCAGTGTCATGCCAGGGACCTACGAGCAGTACTTC.

The chain is built from TRBV9 and TRBJ1-3; weak D call: TRBD1 (6 bases). Germline V gene lookup returns CDR1 SGDLS and CDR2 YYNGEE. There are 17 residues in the CDR3. V dropped 1 base and J dropped 0 bases, with 14 bases sitting between them. CDR3 DNA: TGTGCCAGCAGCGTATATCAGGACAGTAACTCTGGAAACACCATATATTTT. Protein sequence: CASSVYQDSNSGNTIYF.

J is TRBJ1-3 and V is TRBV6-5; possible D gene TRBD1, 5 bases. Trimming left V 2 bases short and J 3 bases short, with 8 bases between. CDR3 size: 14 residues. Germline V gene sequence: CDR1 MNHEY, CDR2 SVGAGI. This CDR3 reads CASSYLQGGNTIYF. DNA for the CDR3: TGTGCCAGCAGTTACCTTCAGGGTGGAAACACCATATATTTT.